Shown below are 2 T cell receptor beta chains from a single sample sequenced in a study of cytomegalovirus exposure and HLA in healthy donors. It was with 60 Vbeta and 13 Jbeta primers that the PCR ran. The table came from immunoSEQ multiplex PCR; TCRdb's copy has only in-frame clones and leaves some out. The sample has 140,000 or so clones, about four fifths seen once. The sequenced sample was PBMCs. These TCRs come from a young woman in good health and CMV-seropositive.

The chain employs TRBV19 and TRBJ2-5; D perhaps matches TRBD2 (5 bases). V dropped 1 base and J dropped 1 base, with 10 bases sitting between them. Germline CDR1 and CDR2: LNHDA and SQIVND (reference sequence). This CDR3 comprises 15 residues. CDR3: CASSIGGRIQETQYF. CDR3 coding DNA: TGTGCCAGTAGTATAGGAGGGAGAATCCAAGAGACCCAGTACTTC.

The gene calls are TRBV7-2 and TRBJ2-7; no definite D call. CDR3 length: 13 amino acids. Per the germline V gene, CDR1 is SGHTA and CDR2 is FQGNSA. The germline V and J ends were trimmed by 5 bases and 5 bases, with 13 bases remaining between them. The CDR3 DNA reads as TGTGCCAGCAGCCATGTGAACATCGACGAGCAGTACTTC. Its translation: CASSHVNIDEQYF.